The next 10 T cell receptor beta chains were all read from a single sample in a study of Ad26.COV2.S vaccination and SARS-CoV-2 variants. Clones were sequenced by immunoSEQ multiplex PCR, and TCRdb holds only the in-frame ones, with some missing. The sample has about 460,000 clones, 80% to 90% seen once; the top ten hold over 1.5%. Indicated treatment: around 19 received Ad26.COV2.S at low or high dose, single or two shots; roughly five received placebo; per-sample allocation not given. The investigators took samples on day 63 after the first vaccine or placebo injection. The source material was peripheral blood, sampled in a trial of Ad26.COV2.S vaccine versus placebo. These receptors were taken from a person between 18 and 65 years old who received the Ad26.COV2.S COVID-19 vaccine or a placebo.

The V gene is TRBV5-1, the J gene TRBJ2-3; a possible D gene is TRBD1 (5 bases). Per germline, CDR1 SGHRS and CDR2 YFSETQ. The CDR3 is 15 amino acids. Trimming removed 1 base from V and 5 bases from J, with 14 bases in between. The CDR3 spells CASSLSRGFRDTQYF. Here the CDR3 DNA reads TGCGCCAGCAGCTTGAGTAGGGGTTTTAGAGATACGCAGTATTTT.

The rearrangement uses TRBV9 and TRBJ2-7, with 7 bases that match TRBD1. J was trimmed by 2 bases and V by 2 bases; bases with no gene match: 7. Looked up from germline, CDR1 is SGDLS and CDR2 is YYNGEE. CDR3 length equals 15 residues. The CDR3 sequence is CASSVGRDRAYEQYF. CDR3 in DNA: TGTGCCAGCAGCGTCGGCCGGGACAGAGCCTACGAGCAGTACTTC.

This chain connects TRBV7-2 to TRBJ2-5, with 9 bases aligning to TRBD1. This CDR3 contains 17 residues. The trim removed 2 bases at V and 5 bases at J, leaving 12 bases unmatched. Germline values: CDR1 SGHTA, CDR2 FQGNSA. The CDR3 reads CASSLTRDRVGRETQYF. The CDR3 nucleotides are TGTGCCAGCAGCTTAACCCGGGACAGGGTCGGGCGTGAGACCCAGTACTTC.

The V and J genes are TRBV6-2 or TRBV6-3 and TRBJ2-7; D possibly uses TRBD1 or TRBD2 (5 bases each). V lost 0 bases and J lost 4, with 10 bases in between. This CDR3 has 14 amino acids. Looked up from germline, CDR1 is MNHEY and CDR2 is SVGEGT. The chain's CDR3 is CASSYSRGKYEQYF. The CDR3 region has the DNA TGTGCCAGCAGTTACTCTCGGGGCAAATACGAGCAGTACTTC.

CDR3 bases: TGTGCCAGCAGTTACTCCCAAACTAATGAAAAACTGTTTTTT. It is translated as CASSYSQTNEKLFF. This rearrangement joins TRBV6-5 to TRBJ1-4; D gene uncertain. Germline V gives CDR1 MNHEY, CDR2 SVGAGI. The CDR3 has 14 amino acids. V lost 0 bases to trimming and J lost 1 base, with 3 bases between them.

V gene TRBV6-5 combines with J gene TRBJ1-1; 7 positions agree with TRBD1. CDR1 is MNHEY, CDR2 SVGAGI, per germline. The CDR3 contains 13 residues. V was clipped by 2 bases and J by 7 bases; unmatched bases: 4. Here the CDR3 reads CASSYDRAGEAFF. DNA for the CDR3: TGTGCCAGCAGTTACGACAGGGCGGGTGAAGCTTTCTTT.

This clone was observed a few times. J is TRBJ1-1 and V is TRBV18; 8 bases are shared with TRBD1. CDR1 KGHSH and CDR2 LQKENI come from the germline V gene. The CDR3 is made up of 16 amino acids. The ends lost 3 bases at V and 1 base at J; junction bases unmatched: 7. CDR3 amino acids: CASSPGQGKGNTEAFF. CDR3 coding DNA: TGTGCCAGCTCACCTGGACAGGGCAAGGGGAACACTGAAGCTTTCTTT.

This clone was observed a single time. The V call is TRBV18, the J call TRBJ2-2; D remains unclear. Germline V gives CDR1 KGHSH, CDR2 LQKENI. This CDR3 is 15 amino acids long. Trimming cost V 3 bases and J 1 base, with 9 bases left between them. CDR3 DNA sequence: TGTGCCAGCTCACCTTCCCAGAGGAACACCGGGGAGCTGTTTTTT. This gives the protein CASSPSQRNTGELFF.

The chain recombines TRBV30 with TRBJ1-5; D remains ambiguous. Trimming shortened V by 0 bases and J by 6 bases, and 9 bases separated the two germline ends. CDR1 and CDR2 (germline): GTSNPN, SVGIG (reference sequence). The CDR3 loop spans 13 amino acids. CDR3 residues: CAWSVGSGQPQHF. Here the CDR3 DNA reads TGTGCCTGGAGTGTAGGGTCTGGTCAGCCCCAGCATTTT.

The CDR3 sequence is CASSGDRDNQPQHF. The CDR3 region has the DNA TGTGCCAGCAGCGGGGACAGGGACAATCAGCCCCAGCATTTT. The rearrangement uses TRBV6-6 and TRBJ1-5, with TRBD1 matching over 9 bases. The CDR3 loop spans 14 amino acids. CDR1 is MNHNY, CDR2 SVGAGI, per germline (reference sequence). The V segment lost 6 bases and the J segment 3 bases; nucleotides outside the gene matches: 3.